The rows below give T cell receptor beta chains drawn from one sample of a study of blood T cell repertoires in COVID-19. Clones were sequenced by immunoSEQ multiplex PCR, and TCRdb holds only the in-frame ones, with some missing. Of fewer than 250,000 clones listed, roughly 87% are singletons. Sequencing was done on a sample of PBMCs or T cells enriched from blood (not recorded which). Receptors were obtained from a woman in her twenties or thirties with acute COVID-19. Each CDR3 is given with its conserved first and last residue. D genes are given only for firm matches. Clone size is not always given. Where it is, it says once, few, many or a class for expanded clones.

TRBV6-5	NA	TRBD1	TRBJ1-2	CASSSGRQGSYGYTF	TGTGCCAGCAGTTCCGGCCGACAGGGCTCCTATGGCTACACCTTC
TRBV6-2/TRBV6-3	NA	NA	TRBJ1-2	CASSSRGSSGYTF	TGTGCCAGCAGTTCGCGAGGATCGAGTGGCTACACCTTC
TRBV27	NA	TRBD1	TRBJ1-5	CASSSGQGASSNQPQHF	TGTGCCAGCAGTTCAGGGCAGGGGGCTTCTAGCAATCAGCCCCAGCATTTT
TRBV19	NA	TRBD1	TRBJ2-1	CASSIIRGLGNEQFF	TGTGCCAGTAGTATAATAAGGGGGCTCGGCAATGAGCAGTTCTTC
TRBV4-2	NA	TRBD1	TRBJ1-2	CASSQDPQETGSGYGYTF	TGTGCCAGCAGCCAAGATCCGCAGGAGACAGGGTCGGGCTATGGCTACACCTTC
TRBV29-1	NA	TRBD1	TRBJ1-2	CSVDLTGEDGYTF	TGCAGCGTTGACTTGACAGGGGAGGATGGCTACACCTTC
TRBV4-1	NA	TRBD2	TRBJ2-3	CASSLREGDTQYF	TGCGCCAGCAGCTTACGGGAGGGAGATACGCAGTATTTT
TRBV9	NA	NA	TRBJ1-2	CASSDRESGYTF	TGTGCCAGCAGCGACAGGGAGAGTGGCTACACCTTC
TRBV27	NA	TRBD2	TRBJ2-7	CASRRGGVFHEQYF	TGTGCCAGCCGGCGGGGGGGCGTATTCCACGAGCAGTACTTC
TRBV19	NA	NA	TRBJ1-1	CASSMEENTEAFF	TGTGCCAGTAGTATGGAGGAGAACACTGAAGCTTTCTTT
TRBV18	few	NA	TRBJ1-1	CASSPGGVTEAFF	TGTGCCAGCTCACCAGGCGGGGTTACTGAAGCTTTCTTT
TRBV6-5	NA	NA	TRBJ1-6	CASSYERINSPLHF	TGTGCCAGCAGTTACGAGCGGATTAATTCACCCCTCCACTTT
TRBV13	once	NA	TRBJ1-5	CASSFLSQPQHF	TGTGCCAGCAGCTTTTTGAGTCAGCCCCAGCATTTT
TRBV6-1	NA	TRBD1	TRBJ2-7	CASSEARGQGAYEQYF	TGTGCCAGCAGTGAAGCGAGGGGACAGGGAGCCTACGAGCAGTACTTC
TRBV7-8	NA	TRBD1	TRBJ1-5	CASSPRTGGIVIGNQPQHF	TGTGCCAGCAGCCCCAGGACAGGGGGCATCGTGATTGGCAATCAGCCCCAGCATTTT
TRBV5-5	NA	NA	TRBJ1-5	CASSLGGPGQPQHF	TGTGCCAGCAGCTTGGGGGGGCCAGGACAGCCCCAGCATTTT
TRBV20-1	few	NA	TRBJ2-1	CSATPRDEQFF	TGCAGTGCTACCCCCCGGGATGAGCAGTTCTTC
TRBV7-2	NA	TRBD1	TRBJ1-1	CASSRGTGDTEAFF	TGTGCCAGCAGCCGTGGGACAGGGGACACTGAAGCTTTCTTT
TRBV19	NA	NA	TRBJ2-2	CASSIAAVWTGELFF	TGTGCCAGTAGTATAGCGGCGGTTTGGACCGGGGAGCTGTTTTTT
TRBV13	NA	NA	TRBJ2-3	CASSLGGGTSTDTQYF	TGTGCCAGCAGCTTAGGCGGGGGTACTAGCACAGATACGCAGTATTTT
TRBV5-1	once	TRBD1	TRBJ2-2	CASSTGDAGELFF	TGCGCCAGCAGCACAGGGGACGCCGGGGAGCTGTTTTTT
TRBV20-1	NA	NA	TRBJ2-7	CSASSSYEQYF	TGCAGTGCTTCGAGCTCCTACGAGCAGTACTTC
TRBV2	NA	NA	TRBJ1-3	CASRGTRGRSGNTIYF	TGTGCCAGCAGGGGAACCAGGGGCCGCTCTGGAAACACCATATATTTT
TRBV30	NA	NA	TRBJ2-7	CAWSQGYEQYF	TGTGCCTGGAGTCAGGGTTACGAGCAGTACTTC
TRBV27	NA	TRBD2	TRBJ2-5	CASSLSERGETQYF	TGTGCCAGCAGTTTATCTGAGCGGGGGGAGACCCAGTACTTC
TRBV5-8	NA	NA	TRBJ1-5	CASSLEPGHNQPQHF	TGTGCCAGCAGCTTGGAACCGGGACACAATCAGCCCCAGCATTTT
TRBV7-9	NA	NA	TRBJ2-7	CASSSQGTYEQYF	TGTGCCAGCAGCAGTCAGGGAACCTACGAGCAGTACTTC
TRBV3-1/TRBV3-2	NA	NA	TRBJ2-3	CASRGWQGNTDTQYF	TGTGCCAGCAGGGGTTGGCAGGGTAACACAGATACGCAGTATTTT
TRBV19	NA	NA	TRBJ1-5	CASSMDLESGQPQHF	TGTGCCAGTAGTATGGATCTGGAGAGCGGTCAGCCCCAGCATTTT